This record concerns one T cell receptor (beta chain) sequence. Its target antigen remains unknown. No qualities accompany the bases; no much larger clone lies one base away. The method behind the library was multiplex PCR. The sequencer listed for this sample is Illumina HiSeq 4000. TCR beta libraries were built with iRepertoire HTBI primers and Arm-PCR amplification of CDR3 regions. PCR products were gel purified before sequencing. In the paper's pipeline: Gene usage analysis of CDR3 amino acid clonotypes relied on the approximately 60 TRBV and around 14 TRBJ segments identified across samples. Filtered high-quality paired reads were merged into contigs using COPE and FqMerger. BLAST was used to align contigs to the IMGT TRBV, TRBD and TRBJ reference genes, and CDR3 was defined following IMGT. Any clonotype with a frequency above 0.1% was classified as a highly expanded clone. Shannon entropy served as the measure of repertoire diversity, while the Gini coefficient captured V-J evenness. A clonotype found in more than one individual was treated as public. The public reads were run again by TCRdb, first through fastp at Q25 and then through MiXCR, and only productive beta chains were kept. Records with the same CDR3 protein are collapsed into one entry carrying the most frequent genes and DNA. Here the V and J calls rest on TCRdb's processing, not on the authors' analysis. The sample includes roughly 610,000 distinct CDR3 sequences, with about 16% observed a single time. 15% to 20% of the sample goes to the ten largest clones.

The sample is drawn from a study of regulatory T cells in long-lasting Graves disease (dated by TCRdb to the early 2020s). For context, the study as a whole: Patients with newly diagnosed Graves' disease had been on antithyroid drugs for under 3 months. Peripheral blood TCR sequencing and RNA sequencing compared persistent Graves' disease patients with newly diagnosed Graves' disease patients. The study was conducted in China and was registered as a clinical trial. A total of around 33 samples underwent TCR sequencing, from about 13 patients with persistent Graves' disease and some 20 patients with newly diagnosed Graves' disease.

The CDR3 measures 16 amino acids from cysteine to phenylalanine. The kept DNA is CDR3 alone, 48 bases in frame from the first base. Trimming removed 1 base from V and 4 bases from J, leaving 11 bases between the germline ends. From the germline V gene, CDR1 is MGHRA and CDR2 is YSYEKL. Per the publication, the time point label means: newly diagnosed GD, antithyroid drugs for less than 3 months. For both TCR sequencing and RNA sequencing, RNA was extracted from PBMCs in TRIzol. Graves' disease was diagnosed according to American Thyroid Association guidelines. Patients were recruited from an endocrinology department in Xi'an, China. Each patient gave roughly 10 milliliters of peripheral blood, collected in an EDTA anticoagulant tube. PBMCs were isolated by Ficoll Paque Plus density gradient separation without further T cell sorting. An Agilent 2100 Bioanalyzer and agarose gel were used to assess RNA quality, and a NanoDrop 2000 was used to measure RNA concentration.

What the research found in general, with its limitations: Only peripheral blood was studied, because thyroid tissue, the primary lesion, was inaccessible. Sequencing and analysis were limited to the TCR beta chain. The authors noted that the small sample size was a limitation that may lower accuracy. Patients with persistent disease shared more public clonotypes (fewer than 3,000) than newly diagnosed patients did (around 980). Persistent disease showed preferential use of TRBV28, TRBJ1-2 and TRBJ2-5, whereas newly diagnosed disease favored TRBV20-1 and TRBJ2-1. Lower TCR Shannon entropy and fewer highly expanded clones were observed in persistent Graves' disease patients than in newly diagnosed patients, which suggested clonal expansion.

This sample was shared with a second study, whose subject was T cells in Graves' hyperthyroidism and ophthalmopathy. That second publication adds: Stable Graves' hyperthyroidism was defined as no progression to ophthalmopathy during 18 months of follow-up. The hyperthyroidism patients were between 18 and 65 years old and newly diagnosed, with a disease duration of less than 2 months. Exclusion was applied to patients with uncontrolled infections, other autoimmune diseases, pregnancy or lactation. Clinical symptoms, serum thyroxine and TRAb, thyroid ultrasound, and orbital computed tomography formed the basis for the diagnoses. The first round of RT-PCR for the TCR CDR3 was performed with the HTBI primer set and the Qiagen OneStep RT-PCR kit. Most expanded thyroid clonotypes (frequency above 0.001) were also found in blood, which suggests that blood repertoires may mirror thyroid immune responses. A model built on a 13 V-J signature distinguished ophthalmopathy from stable hyperthyroidism, reaching around 88% sensitivity and 81.08% specificity in cross-validation and 80%/75% in testing. In validation, the model predicted progression to ophthalmopathy a median of roughly 6.1 months before onset, with roughly 70% sensitivity and around 76% specificity. A discovery cohort of fewer than 110 patients, roughly 45 with Graves' ophthalmopathy and 55 to 60 with stable Graves' hyperthyroidism, was used to find distinguishing TCR V-J signatures. Whether ophthalmopathy could be predicted prospectively was tested in an independent validation cohort made up of under 20 hyperthyroidism patients plus 17 patients who later progressed to ophthalmopathy. The 100 or so discovery patients were randomly divided into training and test sets at a 7:3 ratio. In six Graves' hyperthyroidism patients, the study also compared T-cell repertoires from thyroid tissue with T-cell repertoires from blood. Following sampling, methimazole starting at 30 mg daily was given to hyperthyroidism patients, and high-dose intravenous methylprednisolone was given to ophthalmopathy patients. Libraries were constructed in a second round of multiplex PCR, after which size selection and purification were performed. Libraries were sequenced paired-end with 100 bp reads on an Illumina HiSeq2000. SOAPnuke was used to process the raw data, throwing out any read that contained adapters or uncalled bases, had a mean Phred below 15, or lacked an exact constant-primer or identifier match. COPE v1.2.5 was used to merge the high-quality paired reads, and each unique nucleotide sequence was defined as a clonotype. Clonotypes were aligned to IMGT TRBV, TRBD and TRBJ reference segments using MiTCR v1.1. The analysis included only V-J combinations with a frequency above 0.0001, which together covered approximately 99% of the repertoires. The TCS score was defined as the ratio of F50 (clonal expansion) to E x V (chaos), calculated using BLOSUM62-based TCRdist between CDR3 peptides within each V-J. Welch's t-statistics and random forest reduced roughly 500 V-J features to around 14, which were used in a naive Bayes classifier (R e1071). No statistical method was used to set the sample size in advance, and investigators knew the group allocation. TCR Vbeta CDR3 sequencing of roughly 140 peripheral blood samples (fewer than 45 ophthalmopathy, 75 hyperthyroidism and approximately 17 progressor patients) is reported in the paper.

Here the chain combines TRBV4-1 and TRBJ1-6; tentative D gene TRBD1, with 5 bases matching. The source is a woman in her thirties with Graves disease. Donor details come from another sample of the same person, matched by shared clones. The sample consisted of peripheral blood mononuclear cells (PBMCs), taken at new diagnosis, from a patient treated with antithyroid drugs. The CDR3 sequence is CASSQGPGIYNSPLHF. The DNA sequence follows: TGCGCCAGCAGCCAAGGGCCAGGGATTTATAATTCACCCCTCCACTTT.